One sample yielded the 2 T cell receptor beta chains listed below, sequenced in a study of blood T cell repertoires in COVID-19. TCRdb's table, derived via immunoSEQ multiplex PCR, lists solely in-frame clones and lacks some. The profile shows some 150,000 clones, around 83% of them singletons. The sample taken for sequencing was PBMCs or T cells enriched from blood (not recorded which). The receptors were sampled from a man aged 50 to 59 who had recovered from COVID-19.

This clone has just a few counts. The chain carries TRBV27 and TRBJ1-4; 7 bases are a match to TRBD1. The V gene end was trimmed by 5 bases and the J gene end by 6 bases; junction bases not matched to a gene: 18. The CDR3 spans 18 residues. The germline V gene encodes CDR1 MNHEY and CDR2 SMNVEV (reference sequence). DNA of the CDR3: TGTGCCAGCAGTCTTCCGCCGAGACAGAGGGGGCAAGATGAAAAACTGTTTTTT. It yields the protein CASSLPPRQRGQDEKLFF.

The chain employs TRBV7-2 and TRBJ2-7; D possibly corresponds to TRBD1 (6 bases). Germline lookup yields CDR1 SGHTA and CDR2 FQGNSA. The CDR3 extends over 13 amino acids. V was clipped by 5 bases and J by 6 bases, with 14 bases between them. CDR3 sequence: CASSPLTGLEQYF. The CDR3 nucleotides are TGTGCCAGCAGCCCCCTCACAGGGCTCGAGCAGTACTTC. The variable domain in full, completed from reference TRBV7-2 and TRBJ2-7, reads GAGVSQSPSNKVTEKGKDVELRCDPISGHTALYWYRQSLGQGLEFLIYFQGNSAPDKSGLPSDRFSAERTGGSVSTLTIQRTQQEDSAVYLCASSPLTGLEQYFGPGTRLTVT.